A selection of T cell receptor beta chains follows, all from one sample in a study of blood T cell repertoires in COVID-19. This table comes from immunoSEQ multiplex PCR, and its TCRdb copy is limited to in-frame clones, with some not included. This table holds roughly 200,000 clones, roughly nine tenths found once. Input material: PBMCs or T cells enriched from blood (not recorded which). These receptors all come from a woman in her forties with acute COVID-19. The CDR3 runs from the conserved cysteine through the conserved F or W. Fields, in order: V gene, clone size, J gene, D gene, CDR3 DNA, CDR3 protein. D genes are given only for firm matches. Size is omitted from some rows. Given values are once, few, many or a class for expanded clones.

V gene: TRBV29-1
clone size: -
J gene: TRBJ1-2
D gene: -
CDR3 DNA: TGCAGCGTTGAAGACCAACCGGTGGGGCTGAGCGGCTACACCTTC
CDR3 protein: CSVEDQPVGLSGYTF

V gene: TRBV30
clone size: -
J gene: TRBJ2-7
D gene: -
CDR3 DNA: TGTGCCTGGAGTCCACACGGAGTAAACGAGCAGTACTTC
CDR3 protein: CAWSPHGVNEQYF

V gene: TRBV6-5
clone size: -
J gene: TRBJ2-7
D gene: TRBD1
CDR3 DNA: TGTGCCAGCAGTTACTCCCGACAGGGACGCGAGCAGTACTTC
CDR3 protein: CASSYSRQGREQYF

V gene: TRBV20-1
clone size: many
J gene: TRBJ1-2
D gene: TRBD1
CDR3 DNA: TGCAGTGCTAGTCTTGACAGGGGGAGCGGTGGCTACACCTTC
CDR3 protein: CSASLDRGSGGYTF

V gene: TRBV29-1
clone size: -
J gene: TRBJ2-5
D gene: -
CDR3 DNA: TGCAGCGTGGACACCCAACAAGAGACCCAGTACTTC
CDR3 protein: CSVDTQQETQYF

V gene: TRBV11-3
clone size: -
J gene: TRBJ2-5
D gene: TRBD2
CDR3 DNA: TGTGCCAGCAGCCTGGGACTACAAGAGACCCAGTACTTC
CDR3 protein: CASSLGLQETQYF

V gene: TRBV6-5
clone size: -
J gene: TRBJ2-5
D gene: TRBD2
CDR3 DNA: TGTGCCAGCAGTATGACTAGCGGTCGGGAGACCCAGTACTTC
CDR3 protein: CASSMTSGRETQYF

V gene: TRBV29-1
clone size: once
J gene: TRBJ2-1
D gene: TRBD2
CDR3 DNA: TGCAGCGTCGAAACGACTAGCGGCTACAATGAGCAGTTCTTC
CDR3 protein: CSVETTSGYNEQFF

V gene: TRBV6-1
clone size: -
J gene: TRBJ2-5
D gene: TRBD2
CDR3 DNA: TGTGCCAGCAGTGGGGGACTAGCGGGAGGTCGGGAGACCCAGTACTTC
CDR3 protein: CASSGGLAGGRETQYF

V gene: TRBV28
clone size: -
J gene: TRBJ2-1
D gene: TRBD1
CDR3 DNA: TGTGCCAGCAGTGGGACGACAGGGGGCTTATTTGGGAACAATGAGCAGTTCTTC
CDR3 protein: CASSGTTGGLFGNNEQFF

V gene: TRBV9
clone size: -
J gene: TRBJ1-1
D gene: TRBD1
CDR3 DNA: TGTGCCAGCAGCGCAGCTGACAGGGCATGGAACACTGAAGCTTTCTTT
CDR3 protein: CASSAADRAWNTEAFF

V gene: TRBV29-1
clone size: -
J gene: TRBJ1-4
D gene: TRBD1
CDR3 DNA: TGCAGCGCCGAACTTTCCACCTCGACAGGGGGAATCGCAACTAATGAAAAACTGTTTTTT
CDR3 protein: CSAELSTSTGGIATNEKLFF

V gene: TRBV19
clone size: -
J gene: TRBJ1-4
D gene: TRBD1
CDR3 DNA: TGTGCCAGTACCCTTAGACAGGGGACTAATGAAAAACTGTTTTTT
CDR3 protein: CASTLRQGTNEKLFF

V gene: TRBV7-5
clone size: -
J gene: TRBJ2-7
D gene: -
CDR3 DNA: TGTGCCAGAAGCGCGACCGGGACAGCAGGGTCAGAGCAGTACTTC
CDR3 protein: CARSATGTAGSEQYF

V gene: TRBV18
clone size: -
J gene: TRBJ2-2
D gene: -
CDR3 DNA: TGTGCCAGCTCCAGAACCGGGGAGCTGTTTTTT
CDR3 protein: CASSRTGELFF

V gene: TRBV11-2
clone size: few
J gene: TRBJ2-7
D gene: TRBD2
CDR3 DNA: TGTGCCAGCAGCCCTACTAGCGGGAGATCCTACGAGCAGTACTTC
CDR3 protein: CASSPTSGRSYEQYF

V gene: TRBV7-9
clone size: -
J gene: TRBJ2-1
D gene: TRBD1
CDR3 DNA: TGTGCCAGCAGCTTGCGGACAGGGCGCTCCTACAATGAGCAGTTCTTC
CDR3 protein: CASSLRTGRSYNEQFF

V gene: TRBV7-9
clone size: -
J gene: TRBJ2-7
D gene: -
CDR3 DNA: TGTGCCAGCAGCTTAGCGGAGGCCTTAAGACAGTACTTC
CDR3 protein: CASSLAEALRQYF

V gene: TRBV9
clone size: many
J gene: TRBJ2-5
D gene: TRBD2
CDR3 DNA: TGTGCCAGCAGCGTAGGGGGGGACGGACTAGTTGGGGAGACCCAGTACTTC
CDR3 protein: CASSVGGDGLVGETQYF

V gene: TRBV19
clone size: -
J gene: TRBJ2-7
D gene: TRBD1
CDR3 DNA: TGTGCCAGTAGTGACAGGGATTCAGGCGACGAGCAGTACTTC
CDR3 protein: CASSDRDSGDEQYF

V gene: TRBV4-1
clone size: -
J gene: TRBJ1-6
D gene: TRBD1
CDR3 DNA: TGCGCCACTACAGACAGGGTGAACGATTCACCCCTCCACTTT
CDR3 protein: CATTDRVNDSPLHF

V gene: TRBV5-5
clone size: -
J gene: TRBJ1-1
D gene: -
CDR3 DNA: TGTGCCAGCAGCTTGGGGCCCGCGAACACTGAAGCTTTCTTT
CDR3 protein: CASSLGPANTEAFF

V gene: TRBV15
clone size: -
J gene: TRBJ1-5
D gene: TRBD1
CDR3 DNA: TGTGCCACCAGCGAAGGGACAGGGGAGGGTCAGCATTTT
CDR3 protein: CATSEGTGEGQHF

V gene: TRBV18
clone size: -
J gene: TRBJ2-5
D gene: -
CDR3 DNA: TGTGCCAGCTCACCAAATAATGGACAGCAAGAGACCCAGTACTTC
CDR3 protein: CASSPNNGQQETQYF

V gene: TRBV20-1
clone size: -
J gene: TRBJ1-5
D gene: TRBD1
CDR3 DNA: TGCAGTGCTAGTGGGCAGGGGGCTGTTCAGCCCCAGCATTTT
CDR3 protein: CSASGQGAVQPQHF

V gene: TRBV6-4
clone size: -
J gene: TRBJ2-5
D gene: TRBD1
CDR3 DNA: TGTGCCAGCAGTGGTCCGGGACAGCAAGAGACCCAGTACTTC
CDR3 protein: CASSGPGQQETQYF

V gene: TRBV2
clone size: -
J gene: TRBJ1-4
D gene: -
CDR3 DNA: TGTGCCAGCAGCCCATTGGGGGGAACTAATGAAAAACTGTTTTTT
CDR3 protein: CASSPLGGTNEKLFF

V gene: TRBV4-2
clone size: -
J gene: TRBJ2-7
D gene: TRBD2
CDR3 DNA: TGTGCCAGCAGCCAAAGCGGGACCTACGAGCAGTACTTC
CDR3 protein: CASSQSGTYEQYF

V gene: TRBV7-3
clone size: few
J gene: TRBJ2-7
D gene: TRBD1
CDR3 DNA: TGTGCCAGCAGCTTAAGGGGACAGGGGCCCTACGAGCAGTACTTC
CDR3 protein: CASSLRGQGPYEQYF

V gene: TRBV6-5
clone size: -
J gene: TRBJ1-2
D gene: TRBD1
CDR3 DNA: TGTGCCAGCAGTTACCGACTGACAGGGGGGTACTATGGCTACACCTTC
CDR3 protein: CASSYRLTGGYYGYTF

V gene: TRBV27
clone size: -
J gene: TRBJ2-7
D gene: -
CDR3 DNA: TGTGCCAGCACAGACTACGAGCAGTACTTC
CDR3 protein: CASTDYEQYF

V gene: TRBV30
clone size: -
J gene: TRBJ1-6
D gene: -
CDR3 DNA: TGTGCCTGGAGTGCGGTCCAAAATTCACCCCTCCACTTT
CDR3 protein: CAWSAVQNSPLHF

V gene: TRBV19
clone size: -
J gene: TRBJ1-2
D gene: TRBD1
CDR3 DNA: TGTGCCAGAGGGGGACAGGGAAACTATGGCTACACCTTC
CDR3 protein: CARGGQGNYGYTF

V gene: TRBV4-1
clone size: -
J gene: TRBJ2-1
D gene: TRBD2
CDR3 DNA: TGCGCCAGCAGCCAACGGCGGGAGGGCCGGGATGAGCAGTTCTTC
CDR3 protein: CASSQRREGRDEQFF

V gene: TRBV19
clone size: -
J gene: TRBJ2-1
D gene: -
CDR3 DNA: TGTGCCAGTAGTACAGTCCGGGGGAATGAGCAGTTCTTC
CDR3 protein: CASSTVRGNEQFF

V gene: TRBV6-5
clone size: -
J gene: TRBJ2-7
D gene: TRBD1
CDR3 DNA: TGTGCCAGCAGACGGGGACAGGGAAACTACGAGCAGTACTTC
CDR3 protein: CASRRGQGNYEQYF

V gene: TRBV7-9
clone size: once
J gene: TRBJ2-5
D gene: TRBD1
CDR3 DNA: TGTGCCAGCAGCCAGACAGGGTTAACTTTGGAGACCCAGTACTTC
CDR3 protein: CASSQTGLTLETQYF

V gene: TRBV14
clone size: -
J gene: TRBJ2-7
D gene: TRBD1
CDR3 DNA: TGTGCCAGCAGTTCTTGGACAGGGAGCTCCTACGAGCAGTACTTC
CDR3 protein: CASSSWTGSSYEQYF

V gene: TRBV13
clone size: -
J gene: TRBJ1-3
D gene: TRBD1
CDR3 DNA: TGTGCCAGCAGCGTAAGATACTTGGGACAGGGCGTCTCTGGAAACACCATATATTTT
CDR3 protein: CASSVRYLGQGVSGNTIYF

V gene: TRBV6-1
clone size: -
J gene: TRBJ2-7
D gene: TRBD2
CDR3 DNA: TGTGCCAGCAGTGACGAAATAGCGGGAGGGCCGGGCGAGCAGTACTTC
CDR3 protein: CASSDEIAGGPGEQYF

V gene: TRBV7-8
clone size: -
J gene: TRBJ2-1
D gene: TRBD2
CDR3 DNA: TGTGCCAGCAGCTTGCCCGGGACTAGCGGGAGGGCGTCGAATGAGCAGTTCTTC
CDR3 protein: CASSLPGTSGRASNEQFF

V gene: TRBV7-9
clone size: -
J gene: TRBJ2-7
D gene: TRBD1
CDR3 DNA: TGTGCCAGCAGCCCGATGGACAGGGGGCGCTACGAGCAGTACTTC
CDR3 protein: CASSPMDRGRYEQYF

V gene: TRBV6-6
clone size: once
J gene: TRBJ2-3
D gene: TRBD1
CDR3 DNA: TGTGCCAGCAGTTACAGACAGGGTCCAGATACGCAGTATTTT
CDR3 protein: CASSYRQGPDTQYF

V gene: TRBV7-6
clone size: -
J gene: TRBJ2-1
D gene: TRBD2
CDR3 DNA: TGTGCCAGCAGCTTGGGTCGGACTAGCGGGAGTATAAATGAGCAGTTCTTC
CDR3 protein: CASSLGRTSGSINEQFF

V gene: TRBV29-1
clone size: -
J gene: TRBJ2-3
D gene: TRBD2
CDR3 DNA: TGCAGCGTTGTACGGGGGGATGCCACAGATACGCAGTATTTT
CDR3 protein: CSVVRGDATDTQYF

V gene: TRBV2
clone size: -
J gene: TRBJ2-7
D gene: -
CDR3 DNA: TGTGCCAGCAGTGTTGGAGGGGGGGGATACGAGCAGTACTTC
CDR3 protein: CASSVGGGGYEQYF

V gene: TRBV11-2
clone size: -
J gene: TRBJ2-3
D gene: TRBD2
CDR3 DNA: TGTGCCAGCAGCTTAGTTAGCGGGAAAGTTGATACGCAGTATTTT
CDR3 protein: CASSLVSGKVDTQYF

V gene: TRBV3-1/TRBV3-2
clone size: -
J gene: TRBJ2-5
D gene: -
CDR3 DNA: TGTGCCATCCAGGGACAACTGGGAGAGACCCAGTACTTC
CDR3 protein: CAIQGQLGETQYF

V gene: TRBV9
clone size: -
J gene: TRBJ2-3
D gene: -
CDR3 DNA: TGTGCCAGCAGCGTAGCTGGCCCCAGGGGAGATACGCAGTATTTT
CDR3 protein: CASSVAGPRGDTQYF

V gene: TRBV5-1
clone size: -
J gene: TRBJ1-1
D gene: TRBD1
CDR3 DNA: TGCGCCAGCAGCTTTGGGGACAGGATGAACACTGAAGCTTTCTTT
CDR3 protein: CASSFGDRMNTEAFF

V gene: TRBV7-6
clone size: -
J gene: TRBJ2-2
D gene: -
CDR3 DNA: TGTGCCAGCAGCTTACAGGGTATTTCCGCCACCGGGGAGCTGTTTTTT
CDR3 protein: CASSLQGISATGELFF

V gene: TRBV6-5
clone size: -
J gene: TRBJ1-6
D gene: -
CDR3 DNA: TGTGCCAGCGGGAGGAGGGGAGGGTCACCCCTCCACTTT
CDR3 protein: CASGRRGGSPLHF

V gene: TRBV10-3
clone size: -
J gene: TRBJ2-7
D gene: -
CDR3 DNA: TGTGCCATCAGTGAGTCCGGGGGTACCTACGAGCAGTACTTC
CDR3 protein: CAISESGGTYEQYF

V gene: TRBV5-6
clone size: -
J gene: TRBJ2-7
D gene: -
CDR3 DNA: TGTGCCAGCAGCTCCATGGACAGCGCTGGGGGTTACGAGCAGTACTTC
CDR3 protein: CASSSMDSAGGYEQYF